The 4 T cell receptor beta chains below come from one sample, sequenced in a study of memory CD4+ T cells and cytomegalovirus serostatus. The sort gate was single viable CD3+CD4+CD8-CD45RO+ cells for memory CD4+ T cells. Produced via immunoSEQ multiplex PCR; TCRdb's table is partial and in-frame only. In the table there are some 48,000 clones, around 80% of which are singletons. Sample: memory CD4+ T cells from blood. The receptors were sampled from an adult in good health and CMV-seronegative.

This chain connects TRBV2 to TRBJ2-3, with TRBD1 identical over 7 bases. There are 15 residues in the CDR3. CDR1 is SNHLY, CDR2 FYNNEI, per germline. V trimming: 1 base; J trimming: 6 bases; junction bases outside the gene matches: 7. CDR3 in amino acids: CASSEEGGQADTQYF. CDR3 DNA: TGTGCCAGCAGTGAAGAAGGGGGCCAGGCGGATACGCAGTATTTT.

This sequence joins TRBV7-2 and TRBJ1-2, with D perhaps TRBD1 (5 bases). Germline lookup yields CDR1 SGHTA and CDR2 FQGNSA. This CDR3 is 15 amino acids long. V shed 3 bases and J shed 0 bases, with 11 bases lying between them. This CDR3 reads CASSLFQGANYGYTF. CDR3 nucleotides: TGTGCCAGCAGCTTGTTCCAGGGCGCTAACTATGGCTACACCTTC. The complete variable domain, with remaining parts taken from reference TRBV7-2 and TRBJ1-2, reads GAGVSQSPSNKVTEKGKDVELRCDPISGHTALYWYRQSLGQGLEFLIYFQGNSAPDKSGLPSDRFSAERTGGSVSTLTIQRTQQEDSAVYLCASSLFQGANYGYTFGSGTRLTVV.

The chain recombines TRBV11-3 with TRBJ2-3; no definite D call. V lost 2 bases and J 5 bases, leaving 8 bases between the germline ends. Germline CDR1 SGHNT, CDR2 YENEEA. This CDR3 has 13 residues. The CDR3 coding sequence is TGTGCCAGCAGCTTATTTGACGGAGATACGCAGTATTTT. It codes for CASSLFDGDTQYF. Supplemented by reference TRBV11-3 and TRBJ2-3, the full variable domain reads EAGVVQSPRYKIIEKKQPVAFWCNPISGHNTLYWYLQNLGQGPELLIRYENEEAVDDSQLPKDRFSAERLKGVDSTLKIQPAELGDSAVYLCASSLFDGDTQYFGPGTRLTVL.

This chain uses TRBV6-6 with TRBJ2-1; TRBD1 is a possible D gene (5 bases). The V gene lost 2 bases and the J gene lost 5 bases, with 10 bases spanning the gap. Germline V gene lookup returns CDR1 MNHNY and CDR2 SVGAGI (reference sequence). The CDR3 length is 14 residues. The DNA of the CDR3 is TGTGCCAGCAGTTACCAGGGCAGAAACAATGAGCAGTTCTTC. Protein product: CASSYQGRNNEQFF.